The TCR beta chain described here comes from a study of cytotoxic CD8 clonotypes in ibrutinib-treated CLL. Sequenced by immunoSEQ multiplex PCR; TCRdb stores in-frame clones only, minus some. The sample lists some 130,000 clones, about 76% occurring once. This TCR derives from a human donor with chronic lymphocytic leukemia. Sequencing was performed on PBMCs, taken after 24 months of ibrutinib treatment.

CDR3 residues: CASSREGNQPQHF. Written as DNA, the CDR3 is TGTGCCAGCTCGAGGGAGGGCAATCAGCCCCAGCATTTT. V usage is TRBV18 and J usage is TRBJ1-5; D is undetermined. Germline CDR1 reads KGHSH; CDR2 reads LQKENI. The CDR3 is 13 amino acids. V lost 6 bases to trimming and J lost 2 bases, with 8 bases between them.